The rows below give T cell receptor beta chains drawn from one sample of a study of cytomegalovirus exposure and HLA in healthy donors. This table comes from immunoSEQ multiplex PCR, and its TCRdb copy is limited to in-frame clones, with some not included. The sample has fewer than 150,000 clones, 70% to 85% seen once. The specimen was PBMCs. Every receptor here comes from a middle-aged man in good health and CMV-seropositive. CDR3s include the opening cysteine and the closing phenylalanine or tryptophan. The order of the fields is V gene, clone size, D gene, J gene, CDR3 DNA, CDR3 protein. D genes are given only for firm matches. Expanded clones are given a class, and other clones once, few, many or no size at all.

TRBV7-3	once	-	TRBJ1-3	TGTGCCAGCAGCATTTCAGGATCCTCTGGAAACACCATATATTTT	CASSISGSSGNTIYF
TRBV5-1	once	TRBD1	TRBJ1-1	TGCGCCAGCAGCTTGGGGACAGGGATGAACACTGAAGCTTTCTTT	CASSLGTGMNTEAFF
TRBV28	-	-	TRBJ1-6	TGTGCCAGCAGTGGGGGGTCCGCCGATAATTCACCCCTCCACTTT	CASSGGSADNSPLHF
TRBV6-5	-	-	TRBJ2-7	TGTGCCAGCAGTTACTCGGGGCGAGGTGTCTACGAGCAGTACTTC	CASSYSGRGVYEQYF
TRBV29-1	-	-	TRBJ1-2	TGCAGCGTTGAAAGTCGGTACTATGGCTACACCTTC	CSVESRYYGYTF
TRBV28	-	-	TRBJ2-3	TGTGCCAGTAGATGGGGCATCGGAGGCACAGATACGCAGTATTTT	CASRWGIGGTDTQYF
TRBV2	-	-	TRBJ2-2	TGTGCCAGCACACGGGGAGGGAACACCGGGGAGCTGTTTTTT	CASTRGGNTGELFF
TRBV11-1	-	TRBD2	TRBJ2-1	TGTGCCAGCAGCTCTGTAGCGGGAGAGCGGTACAATGAGCAGTTCTTC	CASSSVAGERYNEQFF
TRBV5-4	-	-	TRBJ2-2	TGTGCCAGCAGCTCACAGGGTGCCGGGGAGCTGTTTTTT	CASSSQGAGELFF
TRBV6-1	-	TRBD1	TRBJ1-1	TGTGCCAGCAGGGGAAGGACAGGAGTCAACACTGAAGCTTTCTTT	CASRGRTGVNTEAFF
TRBV5-1	-	-	TRBJ2-5	TGCGCCAGCAGCTTACAGGGAAACCAAGAGACCCAGTACTTC	CASSLQGNQETQYF
TRBV5-1	once	TRBD1	TRBJ1-1	TGCGCCAGCAGCCCGGACAGGTTGGGCACTGAAGCTTTCTTT	CASSPDRLGTEAFF
TRBV7-9	once	-	TRBJ1-2	TGTGCCAGCAGCAGTCAGACAGAAAGATATGGCTACACCTTC	CASSSQTERYGYTF
TRBV2	-	-	TRBJ1-1	TGTGCCAGCAGTGAGCAGGGGGAAGCTTTCTTT	CASSEQGEAFF
TRBV5-1	-	TRBD2	TRBJ2-3	TGCGCCAGCAGCCCACCGGGCCAGCTGGGGGGGGATACGCAGTATTTT	CASSPPGQLGGDTQYF
TRBV27	-	TRBD1	TRBJ1-6	TGTGCCAGCAGTTCCTGGACAGGGAGGATTTCACCCCTCCACTTT	CASSSWTGRISPLHF
TRBV4-2	-	-	TRBJ2-7	TGTGCCAGCAGCCTCACCAAGGCGGGCTGGCAGTACTTC	CASSLTKAGWQYF
TRBV7-2	-	-	TRBJ2-7	TGTGCCAGCAGCTCGCCGGGACTCCCTGGGCGCGAGCAGTACTTC	CASSSPGLPGREQYF
TRBV10-2	few	TRBD2	TRBJ2-1	TGCGCCAGCAGCTTGGCCAGCGGGAGCTCCTACAATGAGCAGTTCTTC	CASSLASGSSYNEQFF
TRBV19	once	TRBD2	TRBJ2-5	TGTGCCAGTAGTCCTCGCGGGAGGGCGGGGGAGACCCAGTACTTC	CASSPRGRAGETQYF
TRBV10-3	-	TRBD1	TRBJ1-5	TGTGCCATCGGCCAGGGACAGGGGGAAGGGGGCAATCAGCCCCAGCATTTT	CAIGQGQGEGGNQPQHF
TRBV27	-	TRBD2	TRBJ2-1	TGTGCCAGCAGTTTACGGGGGGACGGCAATGAGCAGTTCTTC	CASSLRGDGNEQFF
TRBV18	-	TRBD2	TRBJ2-7	TGTGCCAGCTCACCACCGGTGCGGGAGGCCCCTGGAGAGCAGTACTTC	CASSPPVREAPGEQYF
TRBV19	once	-	TRBJ1-1	TGTGCCAGTGGGGCATCATCCCCTCTGAACACTGAAGCTTTCTTT	CASGASSPLNTEAFF
TRBV27	-	-	TRBJ2-1	TGTGCCAGCAGTTTATCGGCGGAGGTCAATGAGCAGTTCTTC	CASSLSAEVNEQFF
TRBV10-3	-	TRBD1	TRBJ1-1	TGTGCCATCAGTGAGTGGGGGCAGGGGGCGAACACTGAAGCTTTCTTT	CAISEWGQGANTEAFF
TRBV28	-	-	TRBJ2-6	TGTGCCAGCAGGATCCTGGGGGCTGCGGGGGCCAACGTCCTGACTTTC	CASRILGAAGANVLTF
TRBV28	-	-	TRBJ1-6	TGTGCCAGCAGCCCTTGGCTTGGGGCGCGATCACCCCTCCACTTT	CASSPWLGARSPLHF
TRBV2	-	TRBD1	TRBJ2-7	TGTGCCAACCGGGACAGGGGCAGCGAGCAGTACTTC	CANRDRGSEQYF
TRBV4-1	-	TRBD2	TRBJ2-7	TGCGCCAGCAGCTACCGGACTAGCGGGAGTTCCGAGCAGTACTTC	CASSYRTSGSSEQYF
TRBV5-1	few	-	TRBJ2-1	TGCGCCAGCAGCTTGGCCGGGACTGGATACAATGAGCAGTTCTTC	CASSLAGTGYNEQFF
TRBV27	-	-	TRBJ1-1	TGTGCCAGCAGTTTATCGGCAGGGGATAACACTGAAGCTTTCTTT	CASSLSAGDNTEAFF
TRBV4-2	-	TRBD2	TRBJ2-7	TGTGCCAGCAGCCCCACTAGCGGGAGGTCCTACGAGCAGTACTTC	CASSPTSGRSYEQYF
TRBV5-1	-	-	TRBJ2-5	TGCGCCAGCAGTCGGTCGGGACTCCAATATCAAGAGACCCAGTACTTC	CASSRSGLQYQETQYF
TRBV6-1	-	-	TRBJ2-7	TGTGCCAGCAGTGCGAGAGGGCTAGCGACCTCCTACGAGCAGTACTTC	CASSARGLATSYEQYF
TRBV27	once	TRBD2	TRBJ2-1	TGTGCCAGCAGTTTCGGACTAGCGGGAGGGGATGAGCAGTTCTTC	CASSFGLAGGDEQFF
TRBV5-1	-	-	TRBJ2-4	TGCGCCAGCAGCCGGGTGCCTCAAAACATTCAGTACTTC	CASSRVPQNIQYF
TRBV27	-	TRBD2	TRBJ2-1	TGTGCCAGCAGTTTCCCCGGGAGGCTAGCGGGAGAACATGAGCAGTTCTTC	CASSFPGRLAGEHEQFF
TRBV5-4	-	TRBD2	TRBJ2-1	TGTGCCAGCAGCTCACCTAGCGGCTACAATGAGCAGTTCTTC	CASSSPSGYNEQFF
TRBV7-6	-	TRBD2	TRBJ2-1	TGTGCCAGCAGCCGATCGGGACTAGCGGGAGGTGACAATGAGCAGTTCTTC	CASSRSGLAGGDNEQFF
TRBV5-5	-	TRBD2	TRBJ2-2	TGTGCCAGCAGCTTAACTAGCGGAGCCACCGGGGAGCTGTTTTTT	CASSLTSGATGELFF
TRBV10-3	-	TRBD1	TRBJ1-1	TGTGCCATCAGTGAGTCAGGACAGGGGGAAGCTTTCTTT	CAISESGQGEAFF
TRBV7-2	-	TRBD2	TRBJ2-7	TGTGCCAGCAGCTTCACTAGCGGGAGCTCCTACGAGCAGTACTTC	CASSFTSGSSYEQYF
TRBV30	-	TRBD1	TRBJ1-5	TGTGCCTGGAGTCCCCCGGGACAGGGGATTGGAAGCAATCAGCCCCAGCATTTT	CAWSPPGQGIGSNQPQHF
TRBV15	-	TRBD2	TRBJ2-3	TGTGCCACCAGTACCAGCGGGACCAACACAGATACGCAGTATTTT	CATSTSGTNTDTQYF
TRBV19	-	-	TRBJ2-5	TGTGCCAGTAGTATACCCGGGGCAGGGGACGTGGAAGAGACCCAGTACTTC	CASSIPGAGDVEETQYF
TRBV27	-	-	TRBJ1-2	TGTGCCAGCAGTTTCGGCGGTTTTTATGGCTACACCTTC	CASSFGGFYGYTF
TRBV29-1	-	TRBD1	TRBJ1-3	TGCAGCGTTGGGGACAGGGACAGTGCAAACACCATATATTTT	CSVGDRDSANTIYF
TRBV19	-	TRBD1	TRBJ2-3	TGTGCCAGTAGTAGGACAGGGGGAGTAGCTAGCACAGATACGCAGTATTTT	CASSRTGGVASTDTQYF
TRBV19	-	-	TRBJ2-7	TGTGCCAGTAGCGCTATCGACAGGTCCTCCTACGAGCAGTACTTC	CASSAIDRSSYEQYF
TRBV28	-	TRBD1	TRBJ2-7	TGTGCCAGCAGTTTATCCGGACAGGGAATCTACGAGCAGTACTTC	CASSLSGQGIYEQYF
TRBV11-2	-	-	TRBJ2-3	TGTGCCAGCAGCTACCAAAGCAGGGAACGAGGAGATACGCAGTATTTT	CASSYQSRERGDTQYF
TRBV18	-	-	TRBJ2-1	TGTGCCAGCTCACCGGACAGATACAATGAGCAGTTCTTC	CASSPDRYNEQFF
TRBV15	few	-	TRBJ1-1	TGTGCCACCAGCAGAGCCCCAGGAACTGAAGCTTTCTTT	CATSRAPGTEAFF